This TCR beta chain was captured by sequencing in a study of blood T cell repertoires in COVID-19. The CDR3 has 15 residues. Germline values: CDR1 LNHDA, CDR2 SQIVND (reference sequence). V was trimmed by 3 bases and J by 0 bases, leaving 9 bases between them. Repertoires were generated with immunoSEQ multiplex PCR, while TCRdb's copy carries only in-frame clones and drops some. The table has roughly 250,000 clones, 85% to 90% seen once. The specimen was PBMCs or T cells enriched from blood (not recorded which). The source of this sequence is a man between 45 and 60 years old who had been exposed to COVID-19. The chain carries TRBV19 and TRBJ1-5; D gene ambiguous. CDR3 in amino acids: CASSMSGLSNQPQHF. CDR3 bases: TGTGCCAGTAGTATGTCCGGACTTAGCAATCAGCCCCAGCATTTT.